This T cell receptor beta chain was found in a study of cytomegalovirus exposure and HLA in healthy donors. 60 Vbeta and 13 Jbeta primers were used in PCR. In the original analysis: An analysis performed later counted 60 million to 90 million unique TCR beta chains (approximately 12 million of them shared). Generated by immunoSEQ multiplex PCR, the TCRdb table keeps only in-frame clones and is missing some. V and J calls plus clone size are reproduced from that table; the DNA served to infer D and trimming. The sample carries about 140,000 clones, roughly 78% recorded once. The germline V gene encodes CDR1 SGHRS and CDR2 YFSETQ. The V and J ends lost 4 bases and 4 bases, in that order; junction bases with no gene match: 14. The CDR3 totals 19 residues. On this clone itself: Its antigen is undetermined.

Study findings and constraints: The study designated over 150 TCR beta chains cytomegalovirus-associated.

The J gene is TRBJ2-5, the V gene TRBV5-1; 15 bases are a match to TRBD2. The origin of this receptor is a man between 18 and 35 years old in good health and CMV-seropositive. The sequenced sample consisted of PBMCs. CDR3 region: CASSPPRTSGRAGGETQYF. The DNA of the CDR3 is TGCGCCAGCAGCCCACCTCGGACTAGCGGGAGGGCTGGGGGAGAGACCCAGTACTTC.